The clone carrying this TCR beta chain showed up just a few times. The CDR3 is 15 amino acids. Germline V CDR1 and CDR2: LGHDT, YNNKEL (reference sequence). The J segment lost 6 bases and the V segment lost 2 bases, leaving 7 bases of the junction unmatched. This sample is drawn from a study of CD8 T cells in ankylosing spondylitis. As the method for making TCR beta libraries, quantitative 5'-RACE with molecular barcodes was used. Via MiXCR, TCRdb re-called the 5' RACE reads, giving one row per CDR3 protein. Of approximately 260,000 distinct CDR3 sequences listed, about 18% are singletons. The source is a male donor with ankylosing spondylitis or in good health (not recorded which). Sequencing input: blood, either unsorted or a sorted T cell fraction (not recorded which). The chain couples TRBV3-1 to TRBJ2-1; 7 nucleotides match TRBD2. The CDR3 nucleotides read TGTGCCAGCAGCCAAAATGGGGGAGGGATCAATGAGCAGTTCTTC. Its protein product is CASSQNGGGINEQFF.